This T cell receptor (beta chain) was observed in a study of graft-versus-host responses after intestinal transplantation. About the study: Among the recipients, all got anti-thymocyte globulin induction and then tacrolimus and steroids for around 3 years. Study observations and caveats: Peak circulating GvH clone levels tracked with early post-transplant HvG declines.

To release intraepithelial and lamina propria lymphocytes, the graft tissue was processed. Clones were sequenced by immunoSEQ multiplex PCR, and TCRdb holds only the in-frame ones, with some missing. The sample lists around 23,000 clones, roughly four fifths occurring once. Turning to this clone: The antigen is unknown.

The germline gives CDR1 ENHRY, CDR2 SYGVKD. This CDR3 comprises 16 residues. V lost 7 bases and J 4 bases, leaving 23 bases between the germline ends. This chain uses TRBV10-3 with TRBJ2-7; possible D gene TRBD1, 5 bases. This receptor was obtained from a human patient who received an intestinal transplant, so some T cells may come from the graft donor. This specimen consisted of ileum tissue, obtained 12 days after intestinal transplant. The CDR3 DNA reads TGTGCCATCACTGATGGGCAGGGTCAGTTGGGGTACGAGCAGTACTTC. Amino acids: CAITDGQGQLGYEQYF.